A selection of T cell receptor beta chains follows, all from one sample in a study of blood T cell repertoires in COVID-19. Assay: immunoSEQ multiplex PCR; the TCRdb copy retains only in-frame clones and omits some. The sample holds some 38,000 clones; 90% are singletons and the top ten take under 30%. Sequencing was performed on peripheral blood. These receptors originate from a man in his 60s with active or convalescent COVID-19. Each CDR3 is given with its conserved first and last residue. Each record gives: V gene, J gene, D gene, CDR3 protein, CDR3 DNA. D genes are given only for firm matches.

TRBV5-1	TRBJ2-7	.	CASSQELSYEQYF	TGCGCCAGCAGCCAGGAACTTTCCTACGAGCAGTACTTC
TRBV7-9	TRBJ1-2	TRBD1	CASSLEGQGHGYTF	TGTGCCAGCAGCTTAGAGGGACAGGGCCATGGCTACACCTTC
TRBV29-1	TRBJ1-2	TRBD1	CSVVGQGLYGYTF	TGCAGCGTTGTAGGACAGGGGCTCTATGGCTACACCTTC
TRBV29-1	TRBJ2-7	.	CSAGAGIEQYF	TGCAGCGCCGGGGCGGGGATCGAGCAGTACTTC
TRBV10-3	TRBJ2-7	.	CAISDPMGPISYEQYF	TGTGCCATCAGTGACCCCATGGGGCCTATCTCCTACGAGCAGTACTTC
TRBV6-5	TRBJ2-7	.	CASRDSQGRYEQYF	TGTGCCAGCAGAGATTCCCAGGGTCGGTACGAGCAGTACTTC
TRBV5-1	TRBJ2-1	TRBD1	CASSTGQGANEQFF	TGCGCCAGCAGCACGGGACAGGGGGCCAATGAGCAGTTCTTC
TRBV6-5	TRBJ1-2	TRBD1	CASIGQDRSYGYTF	TGTGCCAGCATTGGACAGGACAGAAGCTATGGCTACACCTTC
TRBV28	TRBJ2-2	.	CASSVTNTGELFF	TGTGCCAGCAGTGTAACGAACACCGGGGAGCTGTTTTTT
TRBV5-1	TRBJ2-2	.	CASSLGSRDGNTGELFF	TGCGCCAGCAGCCTGGGGAGTCGGGATGGTAACACCGGGGAGCTGTTTTTT
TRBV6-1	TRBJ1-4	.	CASSEAFRTVLEKLFF	TGTGCCAGCAGTGAAGCCTTTCGGACAGTTCTTGAAAAACTGTTTTTT
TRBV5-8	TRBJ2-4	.	CASSWGGSDIQYF	TGTGCCAGCAGCTGGGGGGGCTCGGACATTCAGTACTTC
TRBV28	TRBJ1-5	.	CASSLSQAGQPQHF	TGTGCCAGCAGTTTATCACAGGCCGGGCAGCCCCAGCATTTT
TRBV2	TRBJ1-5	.	CASSGLDRSQPQHF	TGTGCCAGCAGCGGTTTAGACAGGTCGCAGCCCCAGCATTTT
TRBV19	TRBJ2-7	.	CASSIDPGQIGYEQYF	TGTGCCAGTAGTATAGATCCTGGGCAGATTGGATACGAGCAGTACTTC
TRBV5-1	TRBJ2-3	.	CASSLRSPEDTQYF	TGCGCCAGCAGCTTGAGGAGCCCGGAAGATACGCAGTATTTT
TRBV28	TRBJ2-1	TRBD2	CASSPRLAGGRVEQFF	TGTGCCAGCAGTCCTCGACTAGCGGGAGGAAGGGTTGAGCAGTTCTTC
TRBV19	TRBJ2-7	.	CASSKSGPLRRYEQYF	TGTGCCAGTAGTAAGAGCGGGCCGCTGAGGCGCTACGAGCAGTACTTC
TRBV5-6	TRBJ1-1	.	CASSFLQRNTEAFF	TGTGCCAGCAGCTTTTTACAGAGGAACACTGAAGCTTTCTTT
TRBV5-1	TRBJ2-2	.	CASSLAGSTPGELFF	TGCGCCAGCAGCTTGGCCGGGTCGACCCCCGGGGAGCTGTTTTTT
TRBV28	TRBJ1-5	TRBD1	CASSLWDRTGAANQPQHF	TGTGCCAGCAGTTTATGGGACAGGACTGGAGCGGCCAATCAGCCCCAGCATTTT
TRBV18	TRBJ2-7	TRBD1	CASSPPDRYEQYF	TGTGCCAGCTCACCACCGGACAGGTACGAGCAGTACTTC
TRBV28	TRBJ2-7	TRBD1	CAGQGRGEQYF	TGTGCGGGACAGGGGCGTGGCGAGCAGTACTTC
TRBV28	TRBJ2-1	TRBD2	CASSHAGLAGALYNEQFF	TGTGCCAGCAGCCACGCCGGACTAGCGGGAGCACTCTACAATGAGCAGTTCTTC
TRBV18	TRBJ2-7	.	CASSPAAGPYEQYF	TGTGCCAGCTCACCGGCGGCGGGACCATACGAGCAGTACTTC
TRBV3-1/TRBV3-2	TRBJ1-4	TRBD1	CASSRPYRGENEKLFF	TGTGCCAGCAGCCGCCCTTACAGGGGCGAAAATGAAAAACTGTTTTTT
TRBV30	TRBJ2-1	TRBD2	CAWENLAVSGINEQFF	TGTGCCTGGGAGAACCTAGCGGTCAGTGGGATTAATGAGCAGTTCTTC